Shown below are 20 T cell receptor beta chains from a single sample sequenced in a study of T cell clonality in common variable immunodeficiency. Broader study findings: In common variable immunodeficiency, TCR beta chains reportedly carried fewer deletions and N-nucleotide insertions.

Profiled with immunoSEQ multiplex PCR; TCRdb holds only in-frame clones, not every one. This table holds over 30,000 clones with no singletons; the top ten claim over 5%. Antigen specificity for these receptors is unknown. The sequenced material came from peripheral blood mononuclear cells. The receptors shown here come from a human donor with common variable immunodeficiency.

In this sample, this clone turned up a few times. The DNA ends 3 residues before the CDR3 does, and the rest of the CDR3 is filled in from the germline J gene. V is TRBV19 and J is TRBJ2-2, with 7 nucleotides matching TRBD1. Germline CDR1 and CDR2: LNHDA and SQIVND (reference sequence). CDR3 size: 14 residues. J was trimmed by 7 bases and V by 6 bases; bases with no gene match: 8. The CDR3 sequence: CASSRQGRIGELFF. Incomplete CDR3 DNA: TGTGCCAGTAGCCGACAGGGCAGGATCGGGGAG.

This clone was recorded at least ten times. The sequence runs out 3 residues before the end of the CDR3; the remainder is reconstructed from the germline J gene. This sequence joins TRBV5-5 and TRBJ1-1; 7 bases align to TRBD1. This CDR3 has 13 amino acids. The germline V gene has CDR1 SGHKS and CDR2 YYEKEE (reference sequence). With 0 bases clipped from V and 6 bases from J, the junction kept 2 bases outside the gene matches. The sequenced part of the CDR3 DNA is TGTGCCAGCAGCTTGGGGCAGGGGGCTGAA. Encoded protein: CASSLGQGAE. The entire CDR3 protein reads CASSLGQGAEAFF.

This clone was observed many times. The CDR3 end falls 3 residues outside the read, so it is completed with the germline J gene. This chain links TRBV7-9 with TRBJ2-7, with 7 nucleotides matching TRBD1. V trimming: 5 bases; J trimming: 6 bases; junction bases outside the gene matches: 7. The CDR3 is 13 amino acids. Germline values: CDR1 SEHNR, CDR2 FQNEAQ (reference sequence). CDR3 bases read: TGTGCCAGCAGCCCCGACAGGGCCCGCGAG. Protein product: CASSPDRARE. The entire CDR3 is CASSPDRAREQYF.

The sample holds many counts of this clone. The read stops 3 residues short of the end of the CDR3; the missing end is completed from the germline J gene. The genes are TRBV7-8 and TRBJ2-3; 9 nucleotides agree with TRBD2. The CDR3 sequence is 15 residues long. V gave up 7 bases and J gave up 1 base; unmatched junction bases: 6. Germline-derived CDR1 and CDR2 are SGHVS and FQNEAQ. The covered CDR3 bases are TGTGCCAGCACGGCTAGCGGGGACCGCACAGATACG. Translating it yields CASTASGDRTDT. The whole CDR3 sequence reads CASTASGDRTDTQYF.

This clone was seen at least ten times. The read ends 3 residues early relative to the CDR3; the germline J gene fills the gap. This chain uses TRBV13 with TRBJ2-1; no firm D call. The germline V and J ends were trimmed by 1 base and 5 bases, with 3 bases remaining between them. The germline CDR1 and CDR2 sequences are PRHDT and FYEKMQ (reference sequence). The CDR3 runs 12 residues. The CDR3 sequence: CASSLANNEQFF. Incomplete CDR3 DNA: TGTGCCAGCAGCTTAGCCAACAATGAG.

With respect to this clone: The CDR3 is cut off 3 residues early in the read; its end comes from the germline J gene. The V and J genes are TRBV7-3 and TRBJ2-3; tentative D call: TRBD2 (6 bases). From germline, CDR1 is SGHTA and CDR2 FQGTGA. This CDR3 region has 15 residues. Trimming pared 2 bases from V and 5 bases from J, leaving 14 bases between. This CDR3 is CASSLGGPGGDTQYF. The covered CDR3 bases are TGTGCCAGCAGCTTAGGAGGCCCCGGGGGAGATACG.

This clone came up many times. The read ends 3 residues shy of where the CDR3 ends; the end is completed using the germline J gene. This chain connects TRBV20-1 to TRBJ1-4; perhaps TRBD1 as D (6 bases). The CDR3 covers 14 residues. The V end was cut by 3 bases, the J end by 4 bases, with 12 bases between. The germline V gene has CDR1 DFQATT and CDR2 SNEGSKA (reference sequence). The CDR3 protein is CSASGGAINEKLFF. CDR3 DNA, as far as it was read: TGCAGTGCTAGTGGGGGGGCCATTAATGAAAAA.

This clone was seen a few times. The CDR3 end is not reached by the read, which stops 3 residues before it; the germline J gene fills it in. The chain employs TRBV29-1 and TRBJ2-1; 10 nucleotides agree with TRBD2. In germline, CDR1 is SQVTM, CDR2 ANQGSEA. The CDR3 runs to 13 residues. V dropped 5 bases and J dropped 5; count of bases not matched to a gene: 3. CDR3 in amino acids: CSVRSGGNNEQFF. CDR3 bases read: TGCAGCGTTCGTAGCGGGGGGAACAATGAG.

A few counts support this clone. Read data end 3 residues before the CDR3 end; the end is taken from the germline J gene. The rearrangement uses TRBV30 and TRBJ2-5; TRBD2 agrees at 12 bases. V dropped 4 bases and J dropped 5; count of bases not matched to a gene: 8. In germline, CDR1 is GTSNPN, CDR2 SVGIG (reference sequence). The CDR3 extends over 15 amino acids. The CDR3 region is CAWTSGGGFRETQYF. CDR3 DNA (partial): TGTGCCTGGACTAGCGGGGGGGGCTTCCGGGAGACC.

There are a few counts of this clone. The sequence runs out 3 residues before the end of the CDR3; the remainder is reconstructed from the germline J gene. The gene calls are TRBV18 and TRBJ2-1; perhaps TRBD2 as D (7 bases). From germline, CDR1 is KGHSH and CDR2 LQKENI. Trimming took off 1 base at V and 6 bases at J, with 13 bases between the two ends. CDR3 length: 15 amino acids. CDR3 DNA (partial): TGTGCCAGCTCACCACAGGGGGGGGTTGGCAATGAG. This encodes CASSPQGGVGNE. In full, the CDR3 is CASSPQGGVGNEQFF.

This clone was counted many times. The read terminates 3 residues ahead of where the CDR3 ends, so the germline J gene completes it. The V call is TRBV30, the J call TRBJ1-3, with TRBD1 as a possible D gene (5 bases). CDR3 length equals 16 residues. Germline CDR1 reads GTSNPN; CDR2 reads SVGIG (reference sequence). Trimming cost V 2 bases and J 0 bases, with 14 bases left between them. Incomplete CDR3 DNA: TGTGCCTGGAGTATTTCGGGGGGGAGCTCTGGAAACACC. It yields the protein CAWSISGGSSGNT. The full CDR3 protein is CAWSISGGSSGNTIYF. Based on the CDR3 plus reference TRBV30 and TRBJ1-3, the full variable domain is SQTIHQWPATLVQPVGSPLSLECTVEGTSNPNLYWYRQAAGRGLQLLFYSVGIGQISSEVPQNLSASRPQDRQFILSSKKLLLSDSGFYLCAWSISGGSSGNTIYFGEGSWLTVV.

In regard to this clone: The read ends 3 residues before the CDR3 terminus; that terminus is restored from the germline J gene. The chain has TRBV13 and TRBJ2-1; 12 bases are shared with TRBD2. The CDR3 consists of 15 residues. J gave up 8 bases and V 4 bases, and 6 bases lay outside the gene matches. Germline CDR1 is PRHDT and CDR2 is FYEKMQ (reference sequence). The CDR3 DNA, read in part, is TGTGCCAGCAGCTCCTCTAGCGGGGGGGGATATGAG. It yields the protein CASSSSSGGGYE. From start to end, the CDR3 is CASSSSSGGGYEQFF.

This clone was found many times. The part of the CDR3 DNA that was read is TGTGCCAGCAGTGAAGGGACAGGGGGCAGTTATGGC. Translated, it gives CASSEGTGGSYG. The entire CDR3 protein is CASSEGTGGSYGYTF. The chain uses TRBV6-4 and TRBJ1-2; 12 bases match TRBD1. The read halts 3 residues ahead of the CDR3 end, with the missing end drawn from the germline J gene. After removal of 3 bases from V and 5 bases from J, the junction contained 4 bases not matched to a gene. The germline V gene encodes CDR1 MRHNA and CDR2 SNTAGT. The CDR3 sequence is 15 residues long.

The sample holds a few counts of this clone. Read sequence stops 3 residues before the CDR3 end, and the germline J gene provides the missing end. This chain uses TRBV2 with TRBJ2-1; 8 positions agree with TRBD2. The CDR3 runs to 16 residues. V shed 6 bases, J shed 0 bases, and the junction held 7 bases outside the gene matches. The germline gives CDR1 SNHLY, CDR2 FYNNEI. The CDR3 loop is CASRALAGRSYNEQFF. The sequenced part of the CDR3 DNA is TGTGCCAGCAGGGCCCTAGCGGGTCGCTCCTACAATGAG. The entire variable domain, with the rest obtained from reference TRBV2 and TRBJ2-1, is as follows: EPEVTQTPSHQVTQMGQEVILRCVPISNHLYFYWYRQILGQKVEFLVSFYNNEISEKSEIFDDQFSVERPDGSNFTLKIRSTKLEDSAMYFCASRALAGRSYNEQFFGPGTRLTVL.

This clone has just a few counts. The same CDR3 is also encoded by other DNA sequences in this sample. CDR3: CASSLDGAGELFF. CDR3 bases read: TGCGCCAGCAGCTTGGACGGGGCCGGGGAG. The chain recombines TRBV5-1 with TRBJ2-2; possibly TRBD2 for D (5 bases). The CDR3 extends 3 residues past the end of the read, so its final part is completed from the germline J gene. CDR1 and CDR2 from the germline V gene are SGHRS and YFSETQ. This CDR3 has 13 residues. V lost 0 bases, J lost 6 bases, and 6 bases lay in between.

About this clone itself: From the germline J gene comes the end of the CDR3, since the read stops 3 residues before it. This chain uses TRBV30 with TRBJ1-2; possible D gene TRBD1, 5 bases. The V and J ends lost 5 bases and 5 bases respectively, with 12 bases between them. The CDR3 spans 12 residues. CDR1 is GTSNPN and CDR2 is SVGIG in the germline V gene (reference sequence). The sequenced CDR3 bases are TGTGCCTGGGTCAGGGAATGGTATGGC. Translating gives CAWVREWYG. The whole CDR3 reads CAWVREWYGYTF.

A note on this clone: The sequenced fragment ends 3 residues before the CDR3 boundary, so the rest is inferred from the germline J gene. The chain is built from TRBV2 and TRBJ1-5, with 7 bases fitting TRBD1. Germline loops: CDR1 SNHLY, CDR2 FYNNEI. The CDR3 consists of 16 residues. V shed 0 bases and J 8 bases; nucleotides not matched to a gene: 10. CDR3 DNA (partial): TGTGCCAGCAGTGAAGCGCGTCAGGGGGATAGGGAGCCC. Translating it yields CASSEARQGDREP. The whole CDR3 protein is CASSEARQGDREPQHF.

This clone was observed a handful of times. The CDR3 extends 3 residues past the end of the read, so its final part is completed from the germline J gene. This chain links TRBV19 with TRBJ1-1, with D possibly matching TRBD1 (5 bases). The germline V and J ends were trimmed by 7 bases and 5 bases, with 20 bases remaining between them. Per germline, CDR1 LNHDA and CDR2 SQIVND (reference sequence). This CDR3 spans 15 amino acids. The CDR3 loop is CASMIRGGVRTEAFF. The CDR3 bases that were read are TGTGCCAGTATGATAAGGGGAGGGGTACGGACTGAA.

This clone was picked up many times. The read finishes 3 residues shy of the CDR3 end, and the germline J gene is used to complete it. The gene calls are TRBV5-5 and TRBJ1-4, with 10 bases fitting TRBD1. Unmatched junction bases numbered 8, after V lost 4 bases and J lost 8 bases. The CDR3 loop spans 15 amino acids. The V gene's germline CDR1 is SGHKS and CDR2 YYEKEE (reference sequence). This CDR3 reads CASSITTGGVEKLFF. The CDR3 bases that were read are TGTGCCAGCAGCATTACGACAGGGGGCGTAGAAAAA.

With respect to this clone: The CDR3 is cut off 3 residues early in the read; its end comes from the germline J gene. V and J are TRBV6-1 and TRBJ2-5; TRBD1 is a possible D gene (6 bases). CDR1 and CDR2 from the germline V gene are MNHNS and SASEGT. V lost 3 bases to trimming and J lost 1 base, with 12 bases between them. This CDR3 is 15 amino acids long. CDR3 DNA, as far as it was read: TGTGCCAGCAGTGAGAACAGGGCCCGCCAAGAGACC. It yields the protein CASSENRARQET. The entire CDR3 sequence reads CASSENRARQETQYF.